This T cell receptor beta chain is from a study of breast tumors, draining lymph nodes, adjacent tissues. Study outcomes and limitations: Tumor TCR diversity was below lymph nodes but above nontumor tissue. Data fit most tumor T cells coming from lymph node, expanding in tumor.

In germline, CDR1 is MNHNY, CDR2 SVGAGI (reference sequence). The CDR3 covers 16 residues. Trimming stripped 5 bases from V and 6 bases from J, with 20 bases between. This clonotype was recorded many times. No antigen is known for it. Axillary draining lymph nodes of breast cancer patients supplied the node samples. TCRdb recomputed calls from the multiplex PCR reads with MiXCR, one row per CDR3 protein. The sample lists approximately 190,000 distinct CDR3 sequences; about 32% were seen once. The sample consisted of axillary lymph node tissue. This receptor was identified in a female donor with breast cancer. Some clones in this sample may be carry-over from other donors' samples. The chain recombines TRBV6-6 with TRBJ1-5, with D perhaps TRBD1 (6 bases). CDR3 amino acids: CASSPGEGGGSQPQHF. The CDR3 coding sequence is TGTGCCAGCAGTCCAGGGGAGGGGGGAGGAAGTCAGCCCCAGCATTTT.